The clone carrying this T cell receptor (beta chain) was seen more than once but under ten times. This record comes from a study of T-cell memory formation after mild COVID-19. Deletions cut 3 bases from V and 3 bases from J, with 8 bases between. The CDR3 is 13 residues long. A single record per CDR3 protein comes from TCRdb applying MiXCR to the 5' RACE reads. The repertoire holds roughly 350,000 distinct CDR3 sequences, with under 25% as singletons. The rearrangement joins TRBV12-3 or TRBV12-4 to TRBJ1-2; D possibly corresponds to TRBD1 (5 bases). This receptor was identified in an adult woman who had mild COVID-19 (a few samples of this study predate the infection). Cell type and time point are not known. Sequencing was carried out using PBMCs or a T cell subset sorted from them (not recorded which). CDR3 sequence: CASSFQGDYGYTF. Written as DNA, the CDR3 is TGTGCCAGCAGTTTCCAGGGTGACTATGGCTACACCTTC.